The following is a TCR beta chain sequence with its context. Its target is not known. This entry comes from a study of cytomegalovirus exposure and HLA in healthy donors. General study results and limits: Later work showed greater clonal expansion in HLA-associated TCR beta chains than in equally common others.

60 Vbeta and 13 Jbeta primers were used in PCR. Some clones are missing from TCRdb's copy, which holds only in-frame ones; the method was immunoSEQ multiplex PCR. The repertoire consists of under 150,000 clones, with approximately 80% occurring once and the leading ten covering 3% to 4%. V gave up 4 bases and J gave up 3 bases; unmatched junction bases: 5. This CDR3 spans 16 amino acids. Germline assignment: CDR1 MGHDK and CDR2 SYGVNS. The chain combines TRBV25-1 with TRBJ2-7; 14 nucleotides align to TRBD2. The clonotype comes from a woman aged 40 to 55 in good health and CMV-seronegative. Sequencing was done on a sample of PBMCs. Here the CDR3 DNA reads TGTGCCAGCAGTGCCCGAGGGACTAGCGGGAGCTACGAGCAGTACTTC. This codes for CASSARGTSGSYEQYF.